This T cell receptor (beta chain) emerged from a study of cytomegalovirus exposure and HLA in healthy donors. At the level of the study: The platform used for the 120 or so validation repertoires matched that of the 666 first-cohort repertoires, a later analysis reported.

Assay used: immunoSEQ multiplex PCR; TCRdb lists only in-frame clones, some missing. The data hold hundreds of thousands of clones, with roughly 87% observed a single time. Study-wide points: Among TCR sequences, most were rare, though some public TCRs appeared in many donors. Published work reported that the classifier diagnosed cytomegalovirus status with high specificity and sensitivity. Three chains tied to CMV proved CMV antigen-specific in vitro.

About this clone: The antigen is not known.

V was cut by 5 bases and J by 1 base, with 12 bases left in between. CDR1 is SQVTM, CDR2 ANQGSEA, per germline. CDR3 size: 14 residues. Sequencing used PBMCs. This sequence joins TRBV29-1 and TRBJ1-3; D gene uncertain. The TCR originated in a man between 18 and 35 years old in good health and CMV-seropositive. CDR3 nucleotides: TGCAGCGTTACACCTCAGATTTCTGGAAACACCATATATTTT. This codes for CSVTPQISGNTIYF.